This T cell receptor beta chain comes out of a study of blood T cell repertoires in COVID-19. Study-wide background: COVID-19 samples, acute and convalescent, were from the United States, Italy and Spain. T cells, B-cell-depleted T cells, or PBMCs supplied cDNA or gDNA.

Germline CDR1 MGHRA, CDR2 YSYEKL. Trimming pared 2 bases from V and 10 bases from J, leaving 19 bases between. This CDR3 is 15 amino acids long. In the source study's methods: Estimation of nucleated cell counts relied on the amplification of reference gene primers. Assay used: immunoSEQ multiplex PCR; TCRdb lists only in-frame clones, some missing. For V, J and clone size, that table is used; D and trimming come from the DNA. The sample comprises 180,000 or so clones, approximately 83% of which are singletons, and approximately 9.9% rests with the top ten. The TCR originated in a human donor with active or convalescent COVID-19. The donor label of this sample is uncertain. The chain has TRBV4-1 and TRBJ2-3, with D hard to call. The sample consisted of peripheral blood. CDR3 loop: CASSQRIQRSVPQYF. As DNA, the CDR3 is TGCGCCAGCAGCCAACGAATACAGAGATCGGTTCCGCAGTATTTT.